This is a list of T cell receptor beta chains from one sample in a study of T cells in Graves' hyperthyroidism and ophthalmopathy. TCRdb re-analysed the multiplex PCR reads in MiXCR, keeping a single row per CDR3 protein. This table has some 500,000 distinct CDR3 sequences, approximately 25% appearing once. Sequences were obtained from blood. Receptors were obtained from a woman in her twenties or thirties with Graves' ophthalmopathy. The CDR3 runs from the conserved cysteine through the conserved F or W. D genes are given only for firm matches. Clone size, where shown, is once, few, many, or a class for clones that have expanded.

>TRBV28|NA|many|TRBJ2-7
CASSPRLHYEQYF
TGTGCCAGCAGTCCCAGACTACACTACGAGCAGTACTTC
>TRBV6-5|TRBD2|many|TRBJ2-5
CASSYSGLAGGRETQYF
TGTGCCAGCAGTTACTCGGGACTAGCGGGGGGGCGGGAGACCCAGTACTTC
>TRBV12-3/TRBV12-4|NA|many|TRBJ1-1
CASSLMGAEAFF
TGTGCCAGCAGTTTGATGGGGGCGGAAGCTTTCTTT
>TRBV19|NA|NA|TRBJ1-5
CASGPYGKSDQPQHF
TGTGCCAGTGGTCCTTATGGGAAAAGCGATCAGCCCCAGCATTTT
>TRBV6-1|NA|few|TRBJ1-5
CASSEGRDNQPQHF
TGTGCCAGCAGTGAAGGCAGGGACAATCAGCCCCAGCATTTT
>TRBV12-3/TRBV12-4|NA|once|TRBJ1-6
CASSYRESVSPLHF
TGTGCCAGCAGCTACCGGGAGAGTGTGTCACCCCTCCACTTT
>TRBV10-3|NA|few|TRBJ2-7
CAISGTDEQYF
TGTGCCATCAGTGGAACAGACGAGCAGTACTTC
>TRBV6-5|NA|many|TRBJ2-2
CASSYVGQPTGELFF
TGTGCCAGCAGTTACGTCGGACAACCGACCGGGGAGCTGTTTTTT
>TRBV19|NA|many|TRBJ2-7
CASSGWEANPREQYF
TGTGCCAGTAGTGGCTGGGAGGCGAACCCTCGCGAGCAGTACTTC
>TRBV7-8|NA|NA|TRBJ1-1
CASSLTLYTEAFF
TGTGCCAGCAGCCTCACATTGTACACTGAAGCTTTCTTT
>TRBV5-1|NA|many|TRBJ1-2
CASSLEGSYGYTF
TGCGCCAGCAGCTTGGAAGGCAGCTATGGCTACACCTTC
>TRBV6-5|NA|NA|TRBJ1-6
CASSFRGENSPLHF
TGTGCCAGCAGTTTCAGGGGAGAGAATTCACCCCTCCACTTT
>TRBV5-1|NA|NA|TRBJ1-3
CASSLGFGDSSGNTIYF
TGCGCCAGCAGCTTGGGATTCGGGGATTCCTCTGGAAACACCATATATTTT
>TRBV27|TRBD1|many|TRBJ2-7
CASSPLLGQGYEQYF
TGTGCCAGCAGTCCACTTTTAGGACAGGGCTACGAGCAGTACTTC
>TRBV4-2|NA|many|TRBJ1-1
CASSPPLRNTEAFF
TGTGCCAGCAGCCCTCCCTTAAGGAACACTGAAGCTTTCTTT
>TRBV9|TRBD2|NA|TRBJ2-7
CASSVGPTSVEQYF
TGTGCCAGCAGCGTAGGCCCGACTAGCGTCGAGCAGTACTTC
>TRBV2|NA|NA|TRBJ2-5
CASSEGTGDQETQYF
TGTGCCAGCAGTGAAGGGACGGGGGACCAAGAGACCCAGTACTTC
>TRBV6-1|NA|NA|TRBJ2-7
CASSPGRGRFWYEQYF
TGTGCCAGCAGTCCCGGGCGGGGCAGGTTCTGGTACGAGCAGTACTTC
>TRBV4-2|NA|NA|TRBJ2-7
CASSQEPAYEQYF
TGTGCCAGCAGCCAAGAACCGGCCTACGAGCAGTACTTC
>TRBV28|TRBD2|NA|TRBJ2-7
CASSLTSGSHEQCF
TGTGCCAGCAGTTTGACTAGCGGGAGTCACGAGCAGTGCTTC
>TRBV6-5|TRBD2|few|TRBJ2-5
CASSYLTSGRAEETQYF
TGTGCCAGCAGTTACTTGACGAGCGGGAGGGCCGAGGAGACCCAGTACTTC
>TRBV6-1|TRBD1|few|TRBJ1-1
CASRTGTVHTEAFF
TGTGCCAGCAGGACCGGGACAGTACACACTGAAGCTTTCTTT
>TRBV2|NA|many|TRBJ1-5
CASSLTYVGNQPQHF
TGTGCCAGCAGTCTGACATATGTAGGCAATCAGCCCCAGCATTTT
>TRBV6-1|NA|NA|TRBJ2-7
CASSPYPSSEQYF
TGTGCCAGCAGCCCGTATCCGAGTAGCGAGCAGTACTTC
>TRBV6-2/TRBV6-3|NA|many|TRBJ1-1
CASSYSSVYTEAFF
TGTGCCAGCAGTTACTCGTCCGTATACACTGAAGCTTTCTTT
>TRBV12-3/TRBV12-4|NA|many|TRBJ2-2
CASLKIGFGELFF
TGTGCCAGCCTCAAGATAGGGTTCGGGGAGCTGTTTTTT
>TRBV15|NA|many|TRBJ1-2
CATNVGGAAAIHGYTF
TGTGCCACCAACGTAGGAGGGGCGGCGGCAATACATGGCTACACCTTC
>TRBV6-1|NA|NA|TRBJ2-7
CASSLGGVRGSYEQYF
TGTGCCAGCAGCCTCGGCGGAGTTCGGGGCTCCTACGAGCAGTACTTC
>TRBV18|TRBD1|few|TRBJ2-3
CASSPPGQVTDTQYF
TGTGCCAGCTCACCACCAGGACAGGTCACAGATACGCAGTATTTT
>TRBV18|NA|few|TRBJ1-5
CASSPQQGRNQPQHF
TGTGCCAGCTCACCGCAGCAGGGGAGGAATCAGCCCCAGCATTTT
>TRBV19|TRBD1|many|TRBJ1-5
CASRDPGQGYQPQHF
TGTGCCAGTAGAGATCCGGGACAGGGCTATCAGCCCCAGCATTTT
>TRBV5-6|NA|NA|TRBJ2-5
CASEEGGLAQETQYF
TGTGCCAGTGAAGAAGGGGGTTTGGCCCAAGAGACCCAGTACTTC
>TRBV6-1|NA|NA|TRBJ2-4
CASSETFLGVYGYGVHIQYF
TGTGCCAGCAGTGAAACGTTTCTAGGGGTTTATGGGTACGGGGTACACATTCAGTACTTC
>TRBV2|TRBD1|NA|TRBJ1-5
CASSDRGIQPQHF
TGTGCCAGCAGTGACAGGGGGATACAGCCCCAGCATTTT
>TRBV20-1|NA|few|TRBJ2-7
CSARPRQVQSVHEQYF
TGCAGTGCAAGACCCCGGCAGGTTCAAAGTGTCCACGAGCAGTACTTC
>TRBV7-6|NA|many|TRBJ2-7
CASSLSSGLYEQYF
TGTGCCAGCAGCTTAAGTTCGGGATTATACGAGCAGTACTTC
>TRBV29-1|NA|many|TRBJ1-1
CSVEGWVNTEAFF
TGCAGCGTCGAGGGGTGGGTGAACACTGAAGCTTTCTTT
>TRBV2|NA|many|TRBJ1-3
CASNGGHSGNTIYF
TGTGCCAGCAACGGGGGCCACTCCGGAAACACCATATATTTT
>TRBV20-1|TRBD1|many|TRBJ1-1
CSSREGAYTEAFF
TGCAGTTCAAGGGAGGGGGCGTATACTGAAGCTTTCTTT
>TRBV6-5|NA|few|TRBJ1-4
CASSSVRTGNEKLFF
TGTGCCAGCAGTTCCGTAAGGACGGGTAATGAAAAACTGTTTTTT
>TRBV10-3|NA|many|TRBJ2-7
CATQRVPVSGGGPYEQYF
TGTGCCACCCAGAGAGTCCCCGTTTCGGGGGGCGGTCCTTACGAGCAGTACTTC
>TRBV10-1|NA|NA|TRBJ1-5
CARRHHRNNQPQHF
TGCGCCAGAAGACATCACCGCAACAATCAGCCCCAGCATTTT